A single sample gave rise to the 29 T cell receptor beta chains below, sequenced in a study of T cell repertoires in cytomegalovirus infection. Which antigens these TCRs recognize remains unknown. TCRdb re-called the reads with MiXCR, one entry per CDR3 protein. The sample has fewer than 55,000 distinct CDR3 sequences; about 19% are singletons. The sample here was CD8+ T cells from cultured PBMCs, taken from culture after CMV antigen stimulation. These receptors were taken from a human donor in good health (CMV status not recorded). Some clones in this sample may be carry-over from other donors' samples.

This clonotype was picked up a small number of times. The chain combines TRBV7-2 with TRBJ2-2; 8 bases are shared with TRBD2. This CDR3 contains 17 residues. The germline CDR1 and CDR2 sequences are SGHTA and FQGNSA. The V segment lost 1 base and the J segment 4 bases; nucleotides outside the gene matches: 8. This chain's CDR3 is CASSLERAGVGTGELFF. CDR3 DNA: TGTGCCAGCAGCTTAGAACGAGCGGGGGTGGGCACCGGGGAGCTGTTTTTT.

V usage is TRBV6-6 and J usage is TRBJ2-2; TRBD1 aligns across 10 bases. CDR3 size: 15 residues. Trimming took 4 bases from V and 5 from J; bases not matched to a gene: 4. CDR1 MNHNY and CDR2 SVGAGI come from the germline V gene (reference sequence). The CDR3 protein is CASSFWTGGTGELFF. CDR3 bases: TGTGCCAGCAGTTTTTGGACAGGGGGTACCGGGGAGCTGTTTTTT.

V usage is TRBV2 and J usage is TRBJ2-1; maybe TRBD1 (5 bases). The CDR3 sequence is 14 residues long. Looked up from germline, CDR1 is SNHLY and CDR2 is FYNNEI. The V gene lost 4 bases and the J gene lost 6 bases, with 13 bases spanning the gap. The CDR3 DNA reads TGTGCCAGCAGTGGTCAGGGCACGAGCAATGAGCAGTTCTTC. Its protein is CASSGQGTSNEQFF.

This clonotype was counted only a few times. J is TRBJ1-1 and V is TRBV7-9; 7 bases are a match to TRBD1. Germline V lookup: CDR1 SEHNR, CDR2 FQNEAQ (reference sequence). J lost 4 bases, V lost 5 bases, and 13 bases had no gene match. This CDR3 has 16 amino acids. The CDR3 nucleotides are TGTGCCAGCAGCCGAGGGACAGTCGCGGTGGGCACTGAAGCTTTCTTT. Amino acid sequence: CASSRGTVAVGTEAFF.

The V gene is TRBV4-3, the J gene TRBJ1-1, with a possible D match to TRBD1 (6 bases). Germline V gives CDR1 LGHNA, CDR2 YSLEER. There are 13 residues in the CDR3. With 5 bases removed from V and 0 bases from J, the gap between germline ends came to 7 bases. The CDR3 loop is CASSGGLNTEAFF. CDR3 nucleotides: TGCGCCAGCAGCGGGGGCCTGAACACTGAAGCTTTCTTT.

The rearrangement uses TRBV12-3 or TRBV12-4 and TRBJ2-5; 8 bases agree with TRBD1. Germline trimming cut 5 bases from V and 3 bases from J; bases unmatched to any gene: 2. The CDR3 extends over 13 amino acids. CDR3 residues: CASSPTGEETQYF. DNA for the CDR3: TGTGCCAGCAGTCCGACAGGGGAAGAGACCCAGTACTTC.

This clonotype was seen a few times. The V and J genes are TRBV7-2 and TRBJ1-6; D may be TRBD1 (5 bases). Per the germline V gene, CDR1 is SGHTA and CDR2 is FQGNSA. CDR3 size: 16 residues. Trimming cost V 3 bases and J 0 bases, with 9 bases left between them. The CDR3 here is CASSFGTDSYNSPLHF. The DNA for the CDR3 is TGTGCCAGCAGCTTCGGGACCGACTCCTATAATTCACCCCTCCACTTT.

The rearrangement uses TRBV12-5 and TRBJ2-1, with D possibly matching TRBD2 (6 bases). CDR3 length equals 14 residues. The ends were cut back, 1 base at V and 2 bases at J, with 6 bases in the middle. The germline gives CDR1 LGHNT, CDR2 FRNRAP. The CDR3 reads CASGLGGAYNEQFF. The CDR3 region has the DNA TGTGCTAGTGGTTTGGGGGGGGCCTACAATGAGCAGTTCTTC.

This clonotype was observed a few times. The chain is built from TRBV7-2 and TRBJ1-5; D is unclear. This CDR3 has 16 residues. CDR1 SGHTA and CDR2 FQGNSA come from the germline V gene. V dropped 0 bases and J dropped 0 bases, with 9 bases sitting between them. CDR3 region: CASSLAFGYSNQPQHF. CDR3 bases: TGTGCCAGCAGCTTAGCGTTCGGTTATAGCAATCAGCCCCAGCATTTT.

This clonotype was seen ten or more times. This chain uses TRBV6-2 or TRBV6-3 with TRBJ2-4, with 8 bases matching TRBD1. Looked up from germline, CDR1 is MNHEY and CDR2 is SVGEGT. The CDR3 sequence is 16 residues long. The junction had 13 bases not matched to a gene; V was cut back by 4 bases and J by 8 bases. For the CDR3, the DNA is TGTGCCAGCAGTTCCACCCTTGACAGGGGAGATGACATTCAGTACTTC. Amino acids: CASSSTLDRGDDIQYF.

The chain carries TRBV12-3 or TRBV12-4 and TRBJ2-2, with D possibly TRBD1 on 5 matching bases. The length of the CDR3 is 10 residues. Between the trimmed V and J ends, which lost 11 bases and 6 bases, there was a span of 7 bases. DNA for the CDR3: TGTGCCCAGGGCCCCGGGGAGCTGTTTTTT. As protein: CAQGPGELFF.

Details on this clonotype: This may be a read error: a much more frequent sequence differs by one nucleotide. The V and J genes are TRBV6-1 and TRBJ1-1; TRBD1 agrees at 7 bases. CDR1 and CDR2 from the germline V gene are MNHNS and SASEGT. The V and J ends lost 2 bases and 1 base, in that order; junction bases with no gene match: 1. This CDR3 has 14 residues. The CDR3, as DNA: TGTGCCAGCAGTGAATGGACAGGGAACACTGAAGCTTTCTTT. It encodes CASSEWTGNTEAFF.

In its sample, this clonotype was seen a few times. CDR3 amino acids: CASSPILGQGVNQPQHF. The CDR3 coding sequence is TGCGCCAGCAGCCCGATACTTGGACAGGGAGTCAATCAGCCCCAGCATTTT. The chain combines TRBV4-1 with TRBJ1-5; 8 bases agree with TRBD1. CDR3 size: 17 residues. Germline-derived CDR1 and CDR2 are MGHRA and YSYEKL. Unmatched junction bases numbered 11, after V lost 4 bases and J lost 3 bases.

The genes are TRBV2 and TRBJ1-3; D remains ambiguous. Trimming removed 7 bases at V and 4 bases at J, with 8 bases between. This CDR3 contains 12 residues. Germline assignment: CDR1 SNHLY and CDR2 FYNNEI. CDR3 in DNA: TGTGCCAGCATTCGGGGAGGAAACACCATATATTTT. As protein: CASIRGGNTIYF.

This clonotype was recorded a few times. The chain links TRBV6-1 to TRBJ2-7, with 10 bases matching TRBD1. CDR1 and CDR2 (germline): MNHNS, SASEGT. The J segment lost 2 bases and the V segment lost 10 bases, leaving 17 bases of the junction unmatched. This CDR3 is 17 amino acids long. CDR3 coding DNA: TGTGCCACCCGAGGGTATGCCCGGGACAGGGGAACCTACGAGCAGTACTTC. Translated, it gives CATRGYARDRGTYEQYF.

This chain joins TRBV11-2 and TRBJ2-1; 11 positions match TRBD2. Germline V CDR1 and CDR2: SGHAT, FQNNGV. This CDR3 is built from 20 residues. J gave up 2 bases and V 2 bases, and 14 bases lay outside the gene matches. The DNA of the CDR3 is TGTGCCAGCAGCTTACCATCTGAGCTAGCGGGGGGAACAGCCTACAATGAGCAGTTCTTC. Translating it yields CASSLPSELAGGTAYNEQFF.

This chain joins TRBV12-3 or TRBV12-4 and TRBJ1-1, with D hard to call. The length of the CDR3 is 12 residues. Trimming stripped 3 bases from V and 4 bases from J, with 6 bases between. CDR3 sequence (DNA): TGTGCCAGCAGTTTGTATATCACTGAAGCTTTCTTT. Protein sequence: CASSLYITEAFF.

This clonotype showed up just a few times. The chain employs TRBV11-2 and TRBJ1-1; no clear D gene. V lost 0 bases, J lost 3 bases, and 11 bases lay in between. The CDR3 spans 15 residues. The germline gives CDR1 SGHAT, CDR2 FQNNGV. The CDR3 DNA follows: TGTGCCAGCAGCTTAGAGAGGACTGGGCACACTGAAGCTTTCTTT. This translates into CASSLERTGHTEAFF.

This clonotype turned up a few times. The chain carries TRBV7-9 and TRBJ1-2; a weak D match, TRBD1 (5 bases). This CDR3 is built from 13 residues. Per germline, CDR1 SEHNR and CDR2 FQNEAQ (reference sequence). V was clipped by 5 bases and J by 4 bases, with 11 bases between them. DNA of the CDR3: TGTGCCAGCAGCGTCGACAGTCCCTATGGCTACACCTTC. Translation: CASSVDSPYGYTF.

This chain uses TRBV9 with TRBJ2-5; 8 nucleotides line up with TRBD2. Per the germline V gene, CDR1 is SGDLS and CDR2 is YYNGEE. The J segment lost 2 bases and the V segment lost 4 bases, leaving 13 bases of the junction unmatched. The CDR3 spans 17 residues. This CDR3 is CASSPFSGRGAQETQYF. The DNA for the CDR3 is TGTGCCAGCAGCCCTTTCAGCGGGCGGGGGGCTCAAGAGACCCAGTACTTC. Looking up the rest from reference TRBV9 and TRBJ2-5 gives the full variable domain: DSGVTQTPKHLITATGQRVTLRCSPRSGDLSVYWYQQSLDQGLQFLIQYYNGEERAKGNILERFSAQQFPDLHSELNLSSLELGDSALYFCASSPFSGRGAQETQYFGPGTRLLVL.

This clonotype was seen only a few times. The genes are TRBV12-3 or TRBV12-4 and TRBJ2-1; D possibly corresponds to TRBD2 (6 bases). Trimming took off 4 bases at V and 3 bases at J, with 10 bases between the two ends. CDR3 length: 14 residues. CDR3 bases: TGTGCCAGCAGTTCTGGGGGGTTCTACAATGAGCAGTTCTTC. Translating it yields CASSSGGFYNEQFF.

This clonotype has just a few counts. The V gene is TRBV12-3 or TRBV12-4, the J gene TRBJ2-3; D ambiguous. The CDR3 spans 16 residues. Trimming cost V 5 bases and J 0 bases, with 15 bases left between them. The CDR3 protein is CASSHWVTTSTDTQYF. The CDR3 DNA follows: TGTGCCAGCAGTCACTGGGTCACCACTAGCACAGATACGCAGTATTTT.

This clonotype was picked up a small number of times. The chain joins TRBV7-6 to TRBJ2-5; 11 bases are shared with TRBD1. This CDR3 region has 15 residues. Trimming cost V 5 bases and J 4 bases; bases outside gene matches: 6. Per germline, CDR1 SGHVS and CDR2 FNYEAQ. This CDR3 reads CASSRGTGGRETQYF. CDR3 in DNA: TGTGCCAGCAGCCGTGGGACAGGGGGACGAGAGACCCAGTACTTC.

This clonotype was found a few times. This chain uses TRBV7-2 with TRBJ2-7; 9 positions agree with TRBD2. The ends lost 5 bases at V and 9 bases at J; junction bases unmatched: 14. Per the germline V gene, CDR1 is SGHTA and CDR2 is FQGNSA. This CDR3 contains 15 residues. CDR3 region: CASSPQGAGGPVQYF. The CDR3 region has the DNA TGTGCCAGCAGCCCCCAGGGTGCGGGGGGGCCTGTGCAGTACTTC.

This chain's CDR3 is CASSLPREQYF. The CDR3 nucleotides are TGTGCCAGCAGCTTGCCCCGCGAGCAGTACTTC. This chain uses TRBV5-5 with TRBJ2-7; D ambiguous. This CDR3 region has 11 residues. The ends were cut back, 1 base at V and 6 bases at J, with 5 bases in the middle. Germline V CDR1 and CDR2: SGHKS, YYEKEE (reference sequence).

This clonotype was counted a few times. The V and J genes are TRBV7-3 and TRBJ2-1; no clear D. Trimming cost V 2 bases and J 4 bases, with 6 bases left between them. The CDR3 has 13 residues. Germline-derived CDR1 and CDR2 are SGHTA and FQGTGA. The CDR3 DNA reads as TGTGCCAGCAGCTTACTAGGGTACAATGAGCAGTTCTTC. It codes for CASSLLGYNEQFF.

This clonotype was seen a handful of times. The chain has TRBV7-6 and TRBJ2-5; D remains unclear. Trimming pared 0 bases from V and 2 bases from J, leaving 1 base between. The CDR3 loop spans 12 amino acids. CDR1 and CDR2 (germline): SGHVS, FNYEAQ. This CDR3 is CASSLAQETQYF. CDR3 DNA: TGTGCCAGCAGCTTAGCACAAGAGACCCAGTACTTC.

The rearrangement uses TRBV6-1 and TRBJ2-1, with D possibly TRBD1 on 6 matching bases. Germline CDR1 and CDR2: MNHNS and SASEGT. CDR3 length equals 15 residues. Deletions cut 2 bases from V and 9 bases from J, with 17 bases between. The CDR3, as DNA: TGTGCCAGCAGTGAACTGGCAGGGGCGGACGGTGAGCAGTTCTTC. Translating gives CASSELAGADGEQFF.

The chain carries TRBV6-1 and TRBJ2-3, with D unresolved. Germline values: CDR1 MNHNS, CDR2 SASEGT. The CDR3 is 15 residues long. V was cut by 7 bases and J by 0 bases, with 14 bases left in between. This CDR3 reads CASTPRRASTDTQYF. CDR3 sequence (DNA): TGTGCCAGCACCCCACGGAGAGCTAGCACAGATACGCAGTATTTT.